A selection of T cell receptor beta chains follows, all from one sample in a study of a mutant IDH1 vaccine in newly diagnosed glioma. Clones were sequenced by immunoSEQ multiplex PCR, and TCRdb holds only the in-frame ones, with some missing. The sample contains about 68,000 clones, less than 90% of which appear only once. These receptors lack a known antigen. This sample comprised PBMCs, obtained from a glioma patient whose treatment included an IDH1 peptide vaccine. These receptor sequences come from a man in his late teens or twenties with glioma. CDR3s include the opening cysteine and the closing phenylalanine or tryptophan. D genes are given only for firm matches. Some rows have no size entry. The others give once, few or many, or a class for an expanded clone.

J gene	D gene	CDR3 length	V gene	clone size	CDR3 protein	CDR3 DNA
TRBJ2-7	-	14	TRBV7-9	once	CASSLVDGHYEQYF	TGTGCCAGCAGCTTAGTAGACGGCCACTACGAGCAGTACTTC
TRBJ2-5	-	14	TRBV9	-	CASSVGLGRETQYF	TGTGCCAGCAGCGTAGGGCTCGGGAGAGAGACCCAGTACTTC
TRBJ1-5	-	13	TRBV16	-	CASSQSPNQPQHF	TGTGCCAGCAGCCAATCTCCGAATCAGCCCCAGCATTTT
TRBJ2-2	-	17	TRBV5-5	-	CASSLVIVGADTGELFF	TGTGCCAGCAGCTTGGTGATAGTTGGGGCGGACACCGGGGAGCTGTTTTTT
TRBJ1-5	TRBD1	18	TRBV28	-	CATKLRGTGLRSNQPQHF	TGTGCCACCAAGTTGAGGGGGACAGGTTTAAGGAGCAATCAGCCCCAGCATTTT
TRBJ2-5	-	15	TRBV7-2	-	CASSPLRALQETQYF	TGTGCCAGCAGCCCCCTCCGGGCTTTACAAGAGACCCAGTACTTC
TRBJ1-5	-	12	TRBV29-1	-	CSVVVGNQPQHF	TGCAGCGTTGTGGTAGGGAATCAGCCCCAGCATTTT
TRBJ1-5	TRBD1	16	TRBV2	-	CASKGQGGPGNQPQHF	TGTGCCAGCAAAGGACAGGGCGGTCCTGGCAATCAGCCCCAGCATTTT
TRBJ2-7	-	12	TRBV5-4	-	CASSNSLYEQYF	TGTGCCAGCAGTAACAGTCTCTACGAGCAGTACTTC
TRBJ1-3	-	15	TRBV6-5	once	CASSSQGRSGNTIYF	TGTGCCAGCAGTTCCCAGGGCCGCTCTGGAAACACCATATATTTT
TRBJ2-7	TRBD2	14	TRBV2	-	CASNPRETSYEQYF	TGTGCCAGCAATCCGCGGGAGACCTCCTACGAGCAGTACTTC